The entry below describes one T cell receptor (beta chain). Its antigen is unknown. Each CDR3 protein gets one entry after TCRdb re-called the RT-PCR reads with MiXCR. This sample has about 160,000 distinct CDR3 sequences; roughly a tenth occur once, and the top ten carry 9.5% to 15%. The sample is drawn from a study of response to subunit inactivated influenza vaccine. Study results and limitations: After each seasonal influenza vaccination, few new T cells are recruited, the authors suggested.

Trimming shortened V by 3 bases and J by 4 bases, and 8 bases separated the two germline ends. The CDR3 length is 13 residues. This chain connects TRBV12-3 or TRBV12-4 to TRBJ2-3; maybe TRBD2 (5 bases). This TCR was sampled from a man in his fifties who received an inactivated influenza vaccine. Sequenced material: non-naive T cells sorted from PBMCs, taken 45 days after vaccination. CDR3 sequence (DNA): TGTGCCAGCAGTTTGAGGGAGTCAGATACGCAGTATTTT. Translating gives CASSLRESDTQYF.